Described below is a single T cell receptor (beta chain) sequence and its context. Its target is not known. Germline is not matched at one junction end, which may reflect a read error. In germline, CDR1 is SGDLS, CDR2 YYNGEE. The CDR3 runs to 13 residues. The record originates from a study of a mutant IDH1 vaccine in newly diagnosed glioma. Time point indicated: week 11, during vaccination. A 20-mer mutant IDH1 peptide at 300 ug was injected subcutaneously with topical imiquimod. Sequencing used immunoSEQ multiplex PCR; TCRdb keeps in-frame clones, though not all of them. The table lists approximately 36,000 clones, 75% to 85% of them singletons.

This receptor was identified in a woman aged 25 to 39 with glioma. Some clones in this sample may be carry-over from other donors' samples. This chain links TRBV9 with TRBJ2-1; the D is unclear. Sequencing was performed on peripheral blood mononuclear cells (PBMCs), taken from a glioma patient whose treatment included an IDH1 peptide vaccine. Here the CDR3 DNA reads TGTGCCAGCAGCGTACAGGCTCACAATGATCAGTTCTTC. It is translated as CASSVQAHNDQFF.